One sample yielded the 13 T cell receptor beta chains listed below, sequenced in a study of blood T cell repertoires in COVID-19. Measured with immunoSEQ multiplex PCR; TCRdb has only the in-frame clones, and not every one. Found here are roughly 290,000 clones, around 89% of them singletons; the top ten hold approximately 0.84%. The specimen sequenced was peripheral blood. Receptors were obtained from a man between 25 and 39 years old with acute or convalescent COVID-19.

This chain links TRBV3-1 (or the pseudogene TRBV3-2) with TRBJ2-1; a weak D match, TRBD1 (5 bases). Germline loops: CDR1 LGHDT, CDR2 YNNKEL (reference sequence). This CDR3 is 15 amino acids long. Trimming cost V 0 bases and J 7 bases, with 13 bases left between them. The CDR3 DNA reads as TGTGCCAGCAGCCAAGATCAAGGGGCAGTAAATGAGCAGTTCTTC. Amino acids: CASSQDQGAVNEQFF.

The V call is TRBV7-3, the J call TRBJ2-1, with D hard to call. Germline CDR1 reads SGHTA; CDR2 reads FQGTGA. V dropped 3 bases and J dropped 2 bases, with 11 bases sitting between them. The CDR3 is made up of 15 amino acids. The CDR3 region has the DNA TGTGCCAGCAGCTTCCAAATTGTCCCCTACAATGAGCAGTTCTTC. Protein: CASSFQIVPYNEQFF.

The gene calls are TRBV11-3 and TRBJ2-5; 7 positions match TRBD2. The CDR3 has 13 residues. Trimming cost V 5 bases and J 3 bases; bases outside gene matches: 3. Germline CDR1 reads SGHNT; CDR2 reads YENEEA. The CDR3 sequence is CASSGSGKETQYF. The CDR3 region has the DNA TGTGCCAGCAGCGGGAGCGGGAAAGAGACCCAGTACTTC.

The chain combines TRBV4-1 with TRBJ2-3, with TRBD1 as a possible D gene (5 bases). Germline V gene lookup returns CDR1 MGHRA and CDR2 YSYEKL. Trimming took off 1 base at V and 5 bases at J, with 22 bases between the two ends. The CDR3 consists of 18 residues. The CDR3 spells CASSQVRILSGYGDTQYF. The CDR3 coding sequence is TGCGCCAGCAGCCAAGTAAGAATTTTGTCAGGGTACGGAGATACGCAGTATTTT.

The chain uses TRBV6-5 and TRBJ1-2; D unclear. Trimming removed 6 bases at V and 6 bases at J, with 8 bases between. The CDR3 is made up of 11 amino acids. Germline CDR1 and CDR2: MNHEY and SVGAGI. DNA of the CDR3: TGTGCCAGCAGACGACTGGATGGCTACACCTTC. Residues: CASRRLDGYTF.

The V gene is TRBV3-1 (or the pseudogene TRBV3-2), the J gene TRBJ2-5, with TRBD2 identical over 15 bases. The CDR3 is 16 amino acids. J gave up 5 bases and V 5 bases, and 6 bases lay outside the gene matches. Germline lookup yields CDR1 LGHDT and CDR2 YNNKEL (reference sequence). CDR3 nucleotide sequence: TGTGCCAGCAGCTCCGGACTAGCGGGGGGGCGGGAGACCCAGTACTTC. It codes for CASSSGLAGGRETQYF.

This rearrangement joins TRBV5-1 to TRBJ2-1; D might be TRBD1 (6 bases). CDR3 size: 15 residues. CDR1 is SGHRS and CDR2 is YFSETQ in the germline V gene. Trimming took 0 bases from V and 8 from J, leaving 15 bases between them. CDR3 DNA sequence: TGCGCCAGCAGCTTGGTTCTAGCAGGGGCCCATGAGCAGTTCTTC. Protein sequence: CASSLVLAGAHEQFF.

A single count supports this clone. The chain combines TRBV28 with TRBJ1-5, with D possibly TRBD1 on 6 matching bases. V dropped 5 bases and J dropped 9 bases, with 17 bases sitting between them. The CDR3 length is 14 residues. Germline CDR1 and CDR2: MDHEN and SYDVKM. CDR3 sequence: CASSDIPGAGPQHF. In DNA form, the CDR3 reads TGTGCCAGCAGTGATATACCAGGGGCTGGGCCCCAGCATTTT. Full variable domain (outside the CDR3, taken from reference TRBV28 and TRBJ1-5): DVKVTQSSRYLVKRTGEKVFLECVQDMDHENMFWYRQDPGLGLRLIYFSYDVKMKEKGDIPEGYSVSREKKERFSLILESASTNQTSMYLCASSDIPGAGPQHFGDGTRLSIL.

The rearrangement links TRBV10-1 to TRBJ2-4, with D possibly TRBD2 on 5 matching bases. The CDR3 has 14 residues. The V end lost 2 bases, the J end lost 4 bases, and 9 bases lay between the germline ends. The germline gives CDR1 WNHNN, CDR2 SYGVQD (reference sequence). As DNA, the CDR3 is TGCGCCAGCAGTGAGGACGGGGTAAAAAACATTCAGTACTTC. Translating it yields CASSEDGVKNIQYF.

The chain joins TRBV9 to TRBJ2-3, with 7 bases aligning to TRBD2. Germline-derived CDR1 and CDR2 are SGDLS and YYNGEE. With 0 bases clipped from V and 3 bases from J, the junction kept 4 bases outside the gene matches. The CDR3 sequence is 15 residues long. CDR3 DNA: TGTGCCAGCAGCGTAGAGCCAGCGGGGACAGATACGCAGTATTTT. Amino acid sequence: CASSVEPAGTDTQYF.

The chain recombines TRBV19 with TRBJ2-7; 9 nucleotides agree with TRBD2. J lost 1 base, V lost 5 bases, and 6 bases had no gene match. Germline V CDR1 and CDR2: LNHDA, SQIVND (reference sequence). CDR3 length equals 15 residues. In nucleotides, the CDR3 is TGTGCCAGTAGTTTCGTAGCGGGAGTATCCTACGAGCAGTACTTC. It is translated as CASSFVAGVSYEQYF.

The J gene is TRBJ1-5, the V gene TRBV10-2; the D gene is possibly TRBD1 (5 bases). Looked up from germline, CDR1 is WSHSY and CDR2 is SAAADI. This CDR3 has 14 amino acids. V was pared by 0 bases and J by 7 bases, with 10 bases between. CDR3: CASSESGGSQPQHF. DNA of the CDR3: TGCGCCAGCAGTGAGTCGGGGGGGAGCCAGCCCCAGCATTTT.

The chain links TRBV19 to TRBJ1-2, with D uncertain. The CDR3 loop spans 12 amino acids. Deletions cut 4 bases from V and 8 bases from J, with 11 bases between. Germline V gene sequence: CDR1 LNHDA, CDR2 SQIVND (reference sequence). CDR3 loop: CASSNRGNGYTF. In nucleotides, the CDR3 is TGTGCCAGTAGTAACAGAGGGAACGGCTACACCTTC.